These 5 T cell receptor beta chains originate from one sample sequenced in a study of identical twins (TCRdb year 2016). Library preparation employed 5' RACE. The sample was run on an Illumina HiSeq 2000. The public reads were run again by TCRdb, first through fastp at Q25 and then through MiXCR, and only productive beta chains were kept. Rows are unified per CDR3 protein, each entry keeping the most common DNA and genes. Present in this sample are roughly 250,000 distinct CDR3 sequences, more than 12% of which were seen just once. The ten largest clones add up to 7% to 9% of the sample. The sample comprised memory (CD45RO+) T cells sorted from blood. Per the publication, the cell subset or site label means: CD45RO+ enriched T cells. These receptor sequences come from a woman between 18 and 29 years old in good health.

There are a few counts of this clonotype. This rearrangement joins TRBV20-1 to TRBJ2-7; 12 bases are a match to TRBD2. V lost 2 bases and J lost 2; bases outside the gene matches: 4. The CDR3 contains 15 residues. CDR1 is DFQATT, CDR2 SNEGSKA, per germline (reference sequence). The CDR3 reads CSARSLAGGPYEQYF. The CDR3 DNA follows: TGCAGTGCTAGATCCCTAGCGGGAGGGCCCTACGAGCAGTACTTC.

This clonotype has more than one count but fewer than ten. The rearrangement uses TRBV3-1 and TRBJ2-1, with TRBD2 matching 7 bases. The trim removed 2 bases at V and 8 bases at J, leaving 9 bases unmatched. The CDR3 runs to 15 residues. The germline V gene encodes CDR1 LGHDT and CDR2 YNNKEL (reference sequence). The CDR3 DNA reads TGTGCCAGCAGCCAATTGGCCAGCGGGAAAGATGAGCAGTTCTTC. Encoded protein: CASSQLASGKDEQFF.

The chain has TRBV5-6 and TRBJ1-1; D gene uncertain. Trimming removed 5 bases at V and 5 bases at J, with 13 bases between. The V gene's germline CDR1 is SGHDT and CDR2 YYEEEE. This CDR3 comprises 13 residues. CDR3 sequence reads: CASSTGRFTEAFF. CDR3 DNA: TGTGCCAGCAGTACGGGGAGATTTACTGAAGCTTTCTTT.

V usage is TRBV15 and J usage is TRBJ2-7; possibly TRBD2 for D (6 bases). CDR3 length equals 16 residues. Germline CDR1 is LNHNV and CDR2 is YYDKDF (reference sequence). V lost 4 bases to trimming and J lost 2 bases, with 18 bases between them. The CDR3 nucleotides are TGTGCCACCAGCACTGCCTACGGGGGTGCCACCTACGAGCAGTACTTC. It is translated as CATSTAYGGATYEQYF.

The CDR3 DNA follows: TGTGCCTGGTCTACAGGGGGCTCGGATGAGCAGTTCTTC. As protein: CAWSTGGSDEQFF. The chain links TRBV30 to TRBJ2-1, with TRBD1 identical over 9 bases. The CDR3 is 13 amino acids. Trimming cost V 5 bases and J 8 bases; bases outside gene matches: 7. Per germline, CDR1 GTSNPN and CDR2 SVGIG (reference sequence).